The rows below give T cell receptor beta chains drawn from one sample of a study of blood T cell repertoires in COVID-19. Measured with immunoSEQ multiplex PCR; TCRdb has only the in-frame clones, and not every one. This sample has about 250,000 clones, with roughly 88% found just once. Input material: PBMCs or T cells enriched from blood (not recorded which). These receptors all come from a woman between 40 and 50 years old who had been exposed to COVID-19. CDR3s include the opening cysteine and the closing phenylalanine or tryptophan. Each record gives: CDR3 protein, CDR3 DNA, clone size, J gene, V gene, D gene. D genes are given only for firm matches. Clone size is given for some rows only: seen once, a few or many times, or a class if the clone is expanded.

CASSQARITSVTKETQYF	TGTGCCAGCAGCCAAGCCCGGATTACTAGCGTAACCAAAGAGACCCAGTACTTC	.	TRBJ2-5	TRBV3-1/TRBV3-2	TRBD2
CASSPTGNTEAFF	TGTGCCAGCAGCCCGACAGGGAACACTGAAGCTTTCTTT	.	TRBJ1-1	TRBV11-3	.
CASSRRYAEAFF	TGTGCCAGTAGCCGTAGATACGCTGAAGCTTTCTTT	once	TRBJ1-1	TRBV19	.
CASSLRAVRLAGEETQYF	TGTGCCAGCAGTTTGAGGGCAGTTCGGTTAGCGGGGGAAGAGACCCAGTACTTC	.	TRBJ2-5	TRBV27	TRBD2
CASSQGGGGNTIYF	TGCGCCAGCAGCCAAGGGGGCGGTGGAAACACCATATATTTT	.	TRBJ1-3	TRBV5-1	TRBD1
CASSSTGGDYGYTF	TGTGCCAGCAGTTCCACAGGGGGCGACTATGGCTACACCTTC	few	TRBJ1-2	TRBV28	TRBD1
CASSSGSRPLHF	TGTGCCAGCAGTAGCGGGTCTCGCCCCCTCCACTTT	.	TRBJ1-6	TRBV28	.
CASSLDRVNEQYF	TGTGCCAGCTCACTCGACAGGGTCAACGAGCAGTACTTC	.	TRBJ2-7	TRBV18	TRBD1
CATSDRNPGTGQNEKLFF	TGTGCCACCAGTGATCGAAACCCCGGGACAGGTCAAAATGAAAAACTGTTTTTT	.	TRBJ1-4	TRBV24-1	TRBD1
CASSQGGTGTLPLHF	TGCGCCAGCAGCCAAGGTGGGACAGGGACTTTACCCCTCCACTTT	.	TRBJ1-6	TRBV4-1	TRBD1
CASSPESRRNSPLHF	TGTGCCAGCTCACCAGAGAGCCGGCGGAATTCACCCCTCCACTTT	.	TRBJ1-6	TRBV18	.
CASTNYRGLGNQPQHF	TGTGCCAGCACCAACTACCGGGGTTTAGGCAATCAGCCCCAGCATTTT	.	TRBJ1-5	TRBV28	.
CASSPGLLGYEQYF	TGTGCCAGCAGCCCCGGGTTGTTGGGCTACGAGCAGTACTTC	.	TRBJ2-7	TRBV6-5	.
CATSTRTGMNTEAFF	TGTGCCACCAGCACCCGGACGGGGATGAACACTGAAGCTTTCTTT	.	TRBJ1-1	TRBV15	.
CASTSTDRAYEAFF	TGTGCCAGCACTTCAACCGACAGGGCTTATGAAGCTTTCTTT	.	TRBJ1-1	TRBV4-2	TRBD1
CASRGRGRTGEQFF	TGTGCCAGCAGGGGGAGGGGACGAACGGGTGAGCAGTTCTTC	many	TRBJ2-1	TRBV25-1	TRBD2
CASSLGLAGVQETQYF	TGCGCCAGCAGCTTGGGTCTAGCGGGGGTGCAAGAGACCCAGTACTTC	.	TRBJ2-5	TRBV5-1	TRBD2
CSARSEREGLF	TGCAGTGCTAGATCCGAAAGGGAGGGTCTCTTT	.	TRBJ1-1	TRBV20-1	.
CASSPGGQGGYTF	TGTGCCAGCAGCCCTGGAGGGCAGGGTGGCTACACCTTC	.	TRBJ1-2	TRBV11-3	.
CASSQDSPGTDTQYF	TGCGCCAGCAGCCAAGATTCCCCGGGGACAGATACGCAGTATTTT	.	TRBJ2-3	TRBV4-3	.
CASSQDESMWGQPFF	TGTGCCAGCAGCCAAGACGAATCTATGTGGGGCCAACCGTTCTTC	.	TRBJ2-1	TRBV4-2	.
CASSLVPAGLADTQYF	TGTGCCAGCAGCTTAGTTCCAGCGGGGTTGGCAGATACGCAGTATTTT	.	TRBJ2-3	TRBV11-2	TRBD2
CASSSGQGENTEAFF	TGTGCCAGCAGCTCAGGACAGGGGGAGAACACTGAAGCTTTCTTT	.	TRBJ1-1	TRBV7-9	TRBD1
CASSLNRVNTEAFF	TGTGCCAGCAGCCTAAACAGGGTTAACACTGAAGCTTTCTTT	.	TRBJ1-1	TRBV13	.
CASSPRGGTETQYF	TGTGCCAGCAGCCCCCGCGGGGGAACGGAGACCCAGTACTTC	.	TRBJ2-5	TRBV11-3	TRBD2
CASSSGQGEDEKLFF	TGTGCCAGCAGTTCGGGACAGGGGGAGGATGAAAAACTGTTTTTT	.	TRBJ1-4	TRBV13	TRBD1
CASSYLLTGRKETQYF	TGTGCCAGCAGCTACCTACTGACAGGTCGCAAAGAGACCCAGTACTTC	once	TRBJ2-5	TRBV28	.
CASSLGFTGVSYNEQFF	TGTGCCAGCAGCTTAGGCTTTACGGGGGTCTCCTACAATGAGCAGTTCTTC	.	TRBJ2-1	TRBV13	.
CASSLLRASGTTSGESSTDTQYF	TGTGCCAGCTCACTACTACGTGCTAGCGGGACCACCTCCGGGGAGTCTAGCACAGATACGCAGTATTTT	.	TRBJ2-3	TRBV18	TRBD2
CATSERQDRGLLGNYGYTF	TGTGCCACCAGTGAGAGACAGGACAGGGGGCTTCTTGGTAACTATGGCTACACCTTC	.	TRBJ1-2	TRBV24-1	TRBD1
CASSQVFEAGYTF	TGTGCCAGCAGCCAAGTTTTCGAGGCTGGCTACACCTTC	.	TRBJ1-2	TRBV3-1/TRBV3-2	.
CASSLLGTSNEQFF	TGTGCCAGCAGCCTCCTCGGGACTAGCAATGAGCAGTTCTTC	.	TRBJ2-1	TRBV14	TRBD2
CAWSGLVYEQFF	TGTGCCTGGAGTGGGCTAGTCTATGAGCAGTTCTTC	.	TRBJ2-1	TRBV30	.
CASSATSSPEQFF	TGTGCCAGCAGCGCCACTTCTAGCCCTGAGCAGTTCTTC	.	TRBJ2-1	TRBV7-2	.
CASSFSHTGVEAEAFF	TGTGCCAGCAGTTTTAGCCACACAGGGGTAGAGGCTGAAGCTTTCTTT	.	TRBJ1-1	TRBV27	TRBD1
CASSPGTEQYF	TGTGCCAGCAGCCCCGGGACAGAGCAGTACTTC	once	TRBJ2-4	TRBV12-3/TRBV12-4	TRBD1
CASSPRASGVLETQYF	TGCGCCAGCAGCCCCCGCGCTAGCGGGGTGCTGGAGACCCAGTACTTC	.	TRBJ2-5	TRBV5-1	TRBD2
CASSQAGGGQPQHF	TGTGCCAGCAGCCAAGCAGGGGGCGGCCAGCCCCAGCATTTT	.	TRBJ1-5	TRBV3-1/TRBV3-2	TRBD1
CASSGVRGQGAVAYGYTF	TGTGCCAGCAGCGGTGTTCGGGGACAGGGGGCGGTAGCCTATGGCTACACCTTC	.	TRBJ1-2	TRBV9	TRBD1